This T cell receptor (delta chain) was identified during a study of delta chains in infants with herpesvirus infections (dated by TCRdb to 2023 to 2025). Looking at the study overall: To characterize gammadelta T cell responses to primary cytomegalovirus (CMV) infection, researchers prospectively followed a birth cohort of Ugandan infants starting at birth. Blood samples from the infants were grouped into approximate ages of 1.5, 4, 8 and 12 months. The previously published Belgian fetal and cord blood gammadelta TCR data were not generated in this cohort and were added only for comparison. gammadelta TCRs were sequenced from PBMC obtained from 18 CMV-infected infants (one congenitally infected) and seven to nine CMV-uninfected infants for whom sufficient sample was available. A public fetal Vdelta1/Vgamma8 gammadelta TCR clonotype was searched for in infants infected with CMV after birth. Study-level results and caveats: The public clonotype was detected only at the first time point after infection and was not found in uninfected infants or in infants infected after 120 days. The frequency of the public clonotype among Vdelta1 cells appeared to be inversely correlated with age at infection and fell quickly, apparently not lasting beyond roughly two months. The authors noted a small sample size and no race- or environment-matched controls, since nearly all Ugandans acquire CMV before adulthood. In CMV-uninfected infants, the public clonotype might still exist at levels below the detection limit. The public Vdelta1 clonotype appeared in about 20% of the 18 CMV-infected infants: three infected postnatally before 120 days of age, plus the congenitally infected infant.

The protocol used for the library was RT-PCR. To generate TCR cDNA, RNA from PBMC was reverse transcribed using SuperScript II together with primers specific for the gamma chain and the delta chain. The cDNA was purified with AMPure XP beads, then amplified and indexed with Illumina adapters using the Nextera XT Index Kit. An Illumina MiSeq with a V2 300-cycle kit was used to sequence the gammadelta TCR libraries. As for the authors' bioinformatics: Using MiXCR v2.1.12, CDR3 sequences were assembled, and reads were mapped onto D, J and V genes obtained from GenBank. Repertoire analyses of the CDR3 clonotypes were performed with VDJtools v1.2.1. Clone calls in TCRdb were regenerated from the public reads with CATT, after which identical DNA sequences shared one row. The V and J calls come from TCRdb's annotation, not from the publication. This sample has around 1,500 delta-chain clones in its table, and over 20% of those were observed once. Jointly, the top ten make up roughly 19% of the sample.

Relative to its sample, this clone is medium-sized (0.01 to 0.1%). The clone's antigen remains unknown. One base away there is no much larger clone; base qualities are not given. In Kampala, Uganda, pregnant women receiving prenatal care were recruited and their infants were enrolled, and documentation of maternal HIV status was required. Home visits to families took place weekly, and collection of infant clinical information, oral swabs and peripheral blood began at 6 weeks of age and was repeated every 4 months after that. After blood was collected in heparin tubes, PBMC were isolated using Ficoll-Paque density gradient centrifugation and then cryopreserved. The cysteine opens and the phenylalanine closes a CDR3 of 21 amino acids. Only the CDR3 DNA is retained, 63 bases long and in frame from the first base. Trimming removed 7 bases from V and 1 base from J; the gene matches leave 17 bases unexplained. The germline V gene sets CDR1 to TSWWSYY and CDR2 to QGS.

The receptor's source is a human donor who was a Ugandan infant, either HIV-exposed or HIV-unexposed (not recorded which). This chain is built from TRDV1 and TRDJ3; the junction holds 9 bases that match TRDD3. Sequenced material: peripheral blood, taken at time point 2 of longitudinal follow-up. The base sequence is TGTGCTCTTGCGTCTACTAAGTGGGGGATATCTCGGTCCTGGGACACCCGACAGATGTTTTTC. Its translation is CALASTKWGISRSWDTRQMFF.